What follows describes a single T cell receptor (beta chain). Its antigen is as yet unknown. The entry originates in a study of cytotoxic CD8 clonotypes in ibrutinib-treated CLL. Points from the study as a whole: Having risen at ibrutinib response, clonality had fallen back toward baseline by progression.

Repertoires were generated with immunoSEQ multiplex PCR, while TCRdb's copy carries only in-frame clones and drops some. The sample gives about 160,000 clones, nearly 90% of which show up once; over 2.5% is in the top ten. Between the trimmed V and J ends, which lost 8 bases and 2 bases, there was a span of 10 bases. This CDR3 contains 12 residues. Per germline, CDR1 MNHNS and CDR2 SASEGT. This TCR derives from a human donor with chronic lymphocytic leukemia. The rearrangement links TRBV6-1 to TRBJ2-7; tentative D call: TRBD2 (6 bases). This material consisted of PBMCs, taken at disease progression, from a patient treated with ibrutinib. The CDR3 DNA follows: TGTGCCAGCCGACGACTAGCCTACGAGCAGTACTTC. It codes for CASRRLAYEQYF.